The 14 T cell receptor beta chains given below trace back to one sample, sequenced in a study of T cells expressing NK-cell markers. TCRdb derives one entry per CDR3 protein from the 5' RACE reads, leaving out DNA. The sample's table shows approximately 170,000 distinct CDR3 sequences. The sample was blood T cells: a sorted CD56 or NKG2C T cell subset, CD4+ or CD8+ T cells, or bulk PBMC T cells (not recorded which). All receptors derive from a man aged 18-75 years in good health.

The V and J genes are TRBV29-1 and TRBJ2-5; as DNA is missing, the TRBD1 call by TCRdb cannot be tested. The CDR3 totals 13 residues. Germline V gives CDR1 SQVTM, CDR2 ANQGSEA. The CDR3 sequence: CSVAGQVQETQYF. The complete variable domain, with remaining parts taken from reference TRBV29-1 and TRBJ2-5, reads SAVISQKPSRDICQRGTSLTIQCQVDSQVTMMFWYRQQPGQSLTLIATANQGSEATYESGFVIDKFPISRPNLTFSTLTVSNMSPEDSSIYLCSVAGQVQETQYFGPGTRLLVL.

V usage is TRBV7-8 and J usage is TRBJ2-7; TCRdb proposes TRBD1, but this gene call is untestable without DNA. CDR1 SGHVS and CDR2 FQNEAQ come from the germline V gene. The CDR3 runs 13 residues. This CDR3 is CASSLETAYEQYF.

This chain uses TRBV4-1 with TRBJ2-7. The germline V gene encodes CDR1 MGHRA and CDR2 YSYEKL. The CDR3 is made up of 13 amino acids. The CDR3 here is CASSQAGPYEQYF.

The chain recombines TRBV28 with TRBJ1-2; the TRBD1 assignment by TCRdb is unverifiable without DNA. This CDR3 contains 19 residues. Per the germline V gene, CDR1 is MDHEN and CDR2 is SYDVKM. The CDR3 spells CATEPSGTRTEEANYGYTF.

The V gene is TRBV4-2, the J gene TRBJ2-7; without DNA, the TCRdb call of TRBD1 cannot be checked. The CDR3 sequence is 17 residues long. Germline V gene lookup returns CDR1 LGHNA and CDR2 YNFKEQ. CDR3 amino acids: CASSPTPALRGTYEQYF.

The chain links TRBV9 to TRBJ2-7; TCRdb names TRBD2, which stays unverified in the absence of DNA. The CDR3 runs to 12 residues. Germline V gene lookup returns CDR1 SGDLS and CDR2 YYNGEE. CDR3 residues: CASSASTGEQYF. Full variable domain (rest looked up from reference TRBV9 and TRBJ2-7): DSGVTQTPKHLITATGQRVTLRCSPRSGDLSVYWYQQSLDQGLQFLIQYYNGEERAKGNILERFSAQQFPDLHSELNLSSLELGDSALYFCASSASTGEQYFGPGTRLTVT.

The chain combines TRBV7-9 with TRBJ1-5. CDR1 is SEHNR, CDR2 FQNEAQ, per germline (reference sequence). The CDR3 is 13 residues long. The CDR3 reads CASSLAPSGPQHF.

CDR3 protein: CASRAGGSYNEQFF. The V gene is TRBV6-1, the J gene TRBJ2-1; there is no DNA to check the TCRdb D call of TRBD1. The CDR3 extends over 14 amino acids. Germline V lookup: CDR1 MNHNS, CDR2 SASEGT.

This chain joins TRBV18 and TRBJ2-7; absent DNA, TCRdb's TRBD1 call cannot be checked. Germline V gene sequence: CDR1 KGHSH, CDR2 LQKENI. The CDR3 spans 14 residues. CDR3 region: CASSTRDRAYEQYF.

The rearrangement uses TRBV20-1 and TRBJ2-3; with no DNA, the TCRdb D assignment of TRBD1 cannot be verified. Germline CDR1 reads DFQATT; CDR2 reads SNEGSKA (reference sequence). This CDR3 contains 15 residues. CDR3: CSARDPAGTTDTQYF.

The rearrangement uses TRBV27 and TRBJ1-2; TCRdb selects TRBD1, and the lack of DNA leaves this call unchecked. CDR1 and CDR2 from the germline V gene are MNHEY and SMNVEV (reference sequence). The CDR3 covers 15 residues. Here the CDR3 reads CASSWRGDTGYGYTF.

The V call is TRBV7-3, the J call TRBJ2-5; as DNA is missing, the TRBD1 call by TCRdb cannot be tested. Germline assignment: CDR1 SGHTA and CDR2 FQGTGA. This CDR3 is built from 16 residues. The CDR3 sequence is CASSPKGGYYGETQYF.

V gene TRBV3-1 combines with J gene TRBJ2-5; absent DNA, TCRdb's TRBD1 call cannot be checked. In germline, CDR1 is LGHDT, CDR2 YNNKEL (reference sequence). CDR3 length: 17 amino acids. CDR3 protein: CASSQYTGTGIRETQYF.

V usage is TRBV9 and J usage is TRBJ2-1; the TRBD2 assignment by TCRdb is unverifiable without DNA. The CDR3 runs 17 residues. CDR1 is SGDLS and CDR2 is YYNGEE in the germline V gene. CDR3: CASTAPLLAGGGDEQFF.